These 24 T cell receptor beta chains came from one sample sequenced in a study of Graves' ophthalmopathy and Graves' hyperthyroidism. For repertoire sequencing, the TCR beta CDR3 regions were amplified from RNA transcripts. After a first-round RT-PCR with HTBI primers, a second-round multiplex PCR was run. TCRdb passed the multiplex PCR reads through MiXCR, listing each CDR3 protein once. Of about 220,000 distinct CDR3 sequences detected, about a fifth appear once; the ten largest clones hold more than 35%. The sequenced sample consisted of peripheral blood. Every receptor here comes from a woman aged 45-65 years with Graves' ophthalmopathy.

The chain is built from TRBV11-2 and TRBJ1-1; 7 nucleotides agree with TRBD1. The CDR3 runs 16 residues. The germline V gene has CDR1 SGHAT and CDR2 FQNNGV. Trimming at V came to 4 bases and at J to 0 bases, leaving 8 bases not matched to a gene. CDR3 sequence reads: CASSSRQGPLNTEAFF. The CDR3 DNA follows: TGTGCCAGCAGCTCGCGACAGGGCCCATTGAACACTGAAGCTTTCTTT.

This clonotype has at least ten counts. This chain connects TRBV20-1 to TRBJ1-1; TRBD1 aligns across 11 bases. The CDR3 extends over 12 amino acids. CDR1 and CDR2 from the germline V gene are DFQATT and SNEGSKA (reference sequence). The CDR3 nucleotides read TGCGTTGGGGAGGGACAGGGGGCTGAAGCTTTCTTT. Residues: CVGEGQGAEAFF.

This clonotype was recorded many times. Here the CDR3 DNA reads TGCAGTGCTAGTAACAGGGACAATGAGCAGTTCTTC. Translated: CSASNRDNEQFF. This chain links TRBV20-1 with TRBJ2-1; the D gene is possibly TRBD1 (6 bases). The CDR3 is 12 residues long. Germline CDR1 reads DFQATT; CDR2 reads SNEGSKA (reference sequence). V was pared by 3 bases and J by 5 bases, with 8 bases between.

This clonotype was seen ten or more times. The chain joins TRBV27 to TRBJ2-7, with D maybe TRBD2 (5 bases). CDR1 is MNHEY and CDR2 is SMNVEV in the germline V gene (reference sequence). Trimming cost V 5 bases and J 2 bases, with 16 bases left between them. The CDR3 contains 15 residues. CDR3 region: CASSTARVRAYEQYF. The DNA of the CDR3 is TGTGCCAGCAGTACCGCGCGGGTCCGCGCCTACGAGCAGTACTTC.

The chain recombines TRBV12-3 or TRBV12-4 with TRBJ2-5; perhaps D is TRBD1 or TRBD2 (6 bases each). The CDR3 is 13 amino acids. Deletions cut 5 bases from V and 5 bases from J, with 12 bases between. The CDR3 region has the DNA TGTGCCAGCAGTAGGGGGGAGTCGGAGACCCAGTACTTC. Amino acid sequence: CASSRGESETQYF.

As DNA, the CDR3 is TGCAGTGCTCGAACTAGCGGAAAAAACATTCAGTACTTC. It translates to CSARTSGKNIQYF. The chain combines TRBV20-1 with TRBJ2-4; TRBD2 matches 8 bases. CDR3 size: 13 residues. V gave up 5 bases and J gave up 4 bases; unmatched junction bases: 4. Germline V CDR1 and CDR2: DFQATT, SNEGSKA (reference sequence).

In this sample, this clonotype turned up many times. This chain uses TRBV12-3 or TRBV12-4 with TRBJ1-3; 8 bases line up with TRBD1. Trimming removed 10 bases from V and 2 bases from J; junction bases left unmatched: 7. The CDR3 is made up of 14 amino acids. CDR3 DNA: TGTGCCACCGCAGGGGGCTTTACTGGAAACACCATATATTTT. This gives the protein CATAGGFTGNTIYF.

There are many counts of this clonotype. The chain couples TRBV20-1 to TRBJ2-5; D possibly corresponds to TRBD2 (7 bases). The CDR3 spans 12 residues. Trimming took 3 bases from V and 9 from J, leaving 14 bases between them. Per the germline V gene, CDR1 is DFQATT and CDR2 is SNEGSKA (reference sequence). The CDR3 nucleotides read TGCAGTGCTAGGGGCGCCGGGGGGCCCCAGTACTTC. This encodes CSARGAGGPQYF.

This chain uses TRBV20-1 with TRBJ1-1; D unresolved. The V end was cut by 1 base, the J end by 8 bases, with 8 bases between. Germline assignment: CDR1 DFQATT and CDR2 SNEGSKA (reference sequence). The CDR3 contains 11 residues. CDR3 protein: CSARARLEAFF. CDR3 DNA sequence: TGCAGTGCTAGAGCTCGGCTCGAAGCTTTCTTT.

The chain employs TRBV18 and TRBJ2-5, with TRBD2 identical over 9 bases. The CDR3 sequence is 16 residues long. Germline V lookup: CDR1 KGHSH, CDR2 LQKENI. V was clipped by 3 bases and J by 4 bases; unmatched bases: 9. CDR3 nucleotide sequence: TGTGCCAGCTCACCCCTCCCGGGACTAGCAGGAGAGACCCAGTACTTC. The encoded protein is CASSPLPGLAGETQYF.

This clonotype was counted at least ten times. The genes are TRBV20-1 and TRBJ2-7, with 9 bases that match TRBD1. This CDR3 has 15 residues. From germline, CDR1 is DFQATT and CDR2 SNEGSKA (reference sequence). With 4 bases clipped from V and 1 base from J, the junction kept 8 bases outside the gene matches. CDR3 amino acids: CSATGTGIGSYEQYF. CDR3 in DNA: TGCAGTGCTACCGGGACAGGGATAGGTTCCTACGAGCAGTACTTC.

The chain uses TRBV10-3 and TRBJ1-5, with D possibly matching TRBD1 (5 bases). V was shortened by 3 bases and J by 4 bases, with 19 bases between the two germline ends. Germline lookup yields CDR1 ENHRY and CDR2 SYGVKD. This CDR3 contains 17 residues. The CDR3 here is CAISDADRGATNQPQHF. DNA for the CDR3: TGTGCCATCAGTGATGCCGATAGAGGGGCCACGAATCAGCCCCAGCATTTT.

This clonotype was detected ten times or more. In nucleotides, the CDR3 is TGCGCCAGCAGCTTGGGGGGACAGGGGAGTCGGAATTCACCCCTCCACTTT. Amino acids: CASSLGGQGSRNSPLHF. This chain connects TRBV5-1 to TRBJ1-6, with 10 positions matching TRBD1. The CDR3 has 17 residues. Germline assignment: CDR1 SGHRS and CDR2 YFSETQ. V gave up 0 bases and J gave up 7 bases; unmatched junction bases: 7.

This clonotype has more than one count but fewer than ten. The CDR3 protein is CASRDGVTEQYF. The CDR3 nucleotides read TGTGCCAGCAGGGACGGGGTCACGGAGCAGTACTTC. The V call is TRBV3-1, the J call TRBJ2-7; TRBD2 is a possible D gene (5 bases). V lost 6 bases to trimming and J lost 7 bases, with 13 bases between them. Per the germline V gene, CDR1 is LGHDT and CDR2 is YNNKEL (reference sequence). This CDR3 has 12 residues.

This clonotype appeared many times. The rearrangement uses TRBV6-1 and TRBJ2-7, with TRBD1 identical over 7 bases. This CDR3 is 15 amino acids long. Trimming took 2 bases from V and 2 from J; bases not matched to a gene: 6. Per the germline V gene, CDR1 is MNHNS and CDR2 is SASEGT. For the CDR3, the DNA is TGTGCCAGCAGTGAACTGGGGACAGTCCCCTACGAGCAGTACTTC. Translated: CASSELGTVPYEQYF.

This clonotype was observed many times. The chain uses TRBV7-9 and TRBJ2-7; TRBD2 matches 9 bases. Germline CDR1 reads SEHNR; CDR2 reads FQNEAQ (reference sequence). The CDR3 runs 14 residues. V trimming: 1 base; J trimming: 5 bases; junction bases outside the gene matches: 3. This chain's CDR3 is CASSLETSGDEQYF. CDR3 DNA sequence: TGTGCCAGCAGCTTAGAGACTAGCGGAGACGAGCAGTACTTC.

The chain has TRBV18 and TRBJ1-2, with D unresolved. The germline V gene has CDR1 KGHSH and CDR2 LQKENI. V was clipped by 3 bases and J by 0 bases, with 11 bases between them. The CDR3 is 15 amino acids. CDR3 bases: TGTGCCAGCTCACCGACTGCCGAAACTAACTATGGCTACACCTTC. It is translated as CASSPTAETNYGYTF.

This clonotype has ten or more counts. Written as DNA, the CDR3 is TGTGCCAGCAGCTCCTCCCGGGGGCGCGGTGGCTACACCTTC. Residues: CASSSSRGRGGYTF. This sequence joins TRBV11-2 and TRBJ1-2, with D perhaps TRBD1 (6 bases). V was pared by 4 bases and J by 7 bases, with 16 bases between. There are 14 residues in the CDR3. The germline V gene has CDR1 SGHAT and CDR2 FQNNGV.

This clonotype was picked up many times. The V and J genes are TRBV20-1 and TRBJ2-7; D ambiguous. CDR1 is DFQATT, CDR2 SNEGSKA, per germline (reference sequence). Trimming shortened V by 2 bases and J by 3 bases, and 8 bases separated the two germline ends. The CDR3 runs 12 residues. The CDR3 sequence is CSARKDLYEQYF. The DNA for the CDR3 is TGCAGTGCTAGAAAAGATCTCTACGAGCAGTACTTC.

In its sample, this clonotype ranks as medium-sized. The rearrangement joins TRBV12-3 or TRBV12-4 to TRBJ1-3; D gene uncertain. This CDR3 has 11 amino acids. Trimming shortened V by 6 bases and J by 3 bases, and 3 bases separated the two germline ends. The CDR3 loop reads CASRSGNTIYF. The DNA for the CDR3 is TGTGCCAGCAGAAGTGGAAACACCATATATTTT.

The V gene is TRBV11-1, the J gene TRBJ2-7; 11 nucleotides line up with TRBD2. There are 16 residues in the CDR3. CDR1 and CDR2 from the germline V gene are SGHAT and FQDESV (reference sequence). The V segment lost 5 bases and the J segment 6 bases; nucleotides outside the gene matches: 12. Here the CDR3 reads CASSPGRGLAGGEQYF. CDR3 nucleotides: TGTGCCAGCAGCCCCGGGCGAGGTCTAGCGGGAGGCGAGCAGTACTTC.

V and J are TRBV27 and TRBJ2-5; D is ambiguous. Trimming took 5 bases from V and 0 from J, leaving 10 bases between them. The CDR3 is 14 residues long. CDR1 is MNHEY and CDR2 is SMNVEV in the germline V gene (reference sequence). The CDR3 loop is CASSQGSYQETQYF. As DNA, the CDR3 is TGTGCCAGCAGTCAAGGATCTTACCAAGAGACCCAGTACTTC.

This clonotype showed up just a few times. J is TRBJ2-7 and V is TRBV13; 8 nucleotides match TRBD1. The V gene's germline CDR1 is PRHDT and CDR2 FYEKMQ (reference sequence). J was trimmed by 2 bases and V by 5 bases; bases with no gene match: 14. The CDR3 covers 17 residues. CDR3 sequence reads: CASSPIYSGGSTYEQYF. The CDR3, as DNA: TGTGCCAGCAGCCCAATTTATTCAGGGGGCAGCACCTACGAGCAGTACTTC.

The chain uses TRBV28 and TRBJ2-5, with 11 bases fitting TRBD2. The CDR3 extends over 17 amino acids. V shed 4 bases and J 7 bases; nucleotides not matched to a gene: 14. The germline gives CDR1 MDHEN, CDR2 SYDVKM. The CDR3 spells CASSSLPGTSGGGTQYF. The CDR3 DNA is TGTGCCAGCAGTTCTCTCCCAGGGACTAGCGGAGGTGGGACCCAGTACTTC.